The 10 T cell receptor beta chains presented below share a single source sample, sequenced in a study of low-dose radiotherapy and immunotherapy resistance in tumors. Alpha and beta chains were covered, as first-strand cDNA relied on TRAV- and TRBV-specific primers. TCR amplification ran 20 PCR cycles using constant-region and V-primer adapter primers. In TCRdb, the reads were re-called with MiXCR into one record per CDR3 protein. Of about 100,000 distinct CDR3 sequences in the sample, around 20% are singletons; the top ten hold about 4%. The time point was: after trial treatment. The treatment here: LDRT plus nivolumab, ipilimumab, low-dose cyclophosphamide and aspirin (RACIN trial). This specimen was PBMCs, taken after low-dose radiotherapy plus immunotherapy. The receptor source for this set is a male donor with prostate cancer.

Only a few counts were recorded for this clonotype. The chain's CDR3 is CASSSIGTDTQYF. The CDR3 DNA is TGTGCCAGCAGCTCCATAGGCACAGATACGCAGTATTTT. The chain combines TRBV7-3 with TRBJ2-3, with D unclear. The CDR3 sequence is 13 residues long. V was shortened by 4 bases and J by 1 base, with 6 bases between the two germline ends. CDR1 and CDR2 from the germline V gene are SGHTA and FQGTGA. Filled out from reference TRBV7-3 and TRBJ2-3, the complete variable domain reads GAGVSQTPSNKVTEKGKYVELRCDPISGHTALYWYRQSLGQGPEFLIYFQGTGAADDSGLPNDRFFAVRPEGSVSTLKIQRTERGDSAVYLCASSSIGTDTQYFGPGTRLTVL.

Ten or more counts support this clonotype. This chain uses TRBV20-1 with TRBJ2-6; TRBD2 matches at 12 bases. The ends lost 1 base at V and 0 bases at J; junction bases unmatched: 10. CDR1 DFQATT and CDR2 SNEGSKA come from the germline V gene (reference sequence). The CDR3 consists of 20 residues. CDR3 in DNA: TGCAGTGCTAGAGGAATAACCGGGACTAGCGGGTTCTCTGGGGCCAACGTCCTGACTTTC. Residues: CSARGITGTSGFSGANVLTF.

In its sample, this clonotype was seen a few times. No DNA is shown, since the ends of the CDR3 on it are uncertain; the CDR3 is the one TCRdb lists. V and J are TRBV6-2 or TRBV6-3 and TRBJ2-2. Per germline, CDR1 MNHEY and CDR2 SVGEGT. The CDR3 region is 15 residues in length, termini included. The CDR3: CASSEGTDTGELFFF.

This clonotype was recorded at least ten times. This rearrangement joins TRBV29-1 to TRBJ2-3; possibly TRBD2 for D (5 bases). The CDR3 length is 12 residues. From germline, CDR1 is SQVTM and CDR2 ANQGSEA. V was clipped by 7 bases and J by 1 base, with 9 bases between them. The CDR3 DNA reads TGCAGCGCCGTTAGCGGCACAGATACGCAGTATTTT. Translating it yields CSAVSGTDTQYF.

This clonotype was recorded at least ten times. CDR3 sequence: CAISPRDEGDTQYF. Here the CDR3 DNA reads TGTGCCATCAGCCCACGGGACGAAGGGGATACGCAGTATTTT. This chain links TRBV10-3 with TRBJ2-3, with D possibly being TRBD1 or TRBD2 (5 bases each). Trimming took 6 bases from V and 6 from J, leaving 16 bases between them. The CDR3 consists of 14 residues. Germline V lookup: CDR1 ENHRY, CDR2 SYGVKD.

This clonotype was counted many times. This chain joins TRBV5-5 and TRBJ2-7, with no clear D. The V gene lost 3 bases and the J gene lost 3 bases, with 10 bases spanning the gap. Germline V gene data show CDR1 as SGHKS and CDR2 as YYEKEE (reference sequence). The CDR3 runs 13 residues. CDR3 sequence: CASSSRMGYEQYF. The CDR3 region has the DNA TGTGCCAGCAGCTCGCGGATGGGCTACGAGCAGTACTTC.

This clonotype was seen ten or more times. This chain links TRBV7-8 with TRBJ1-2; 9 nucleotides align to TRBD1. The CDR3 has 16 residues. Germline V gene lookup returns CDR1 SGHVS and CDR2 FQNEAQ. V dropped 5 bases and J dropped 3; count of bases not matched to a gene: 10. CDR3 amino acids: CASSNTGGDGDYGYTF. In DNA form, the CDR3 reads TGTGCCAGCAGCAACACAGGGGGCGATGGGGACTATGGCTACACCTTC.

This clonotype came up many times. The chain employs TRBV6-4 and TRBJ2-3; TRBD2 matches at 12 bases. The ends lost 0 bases at V and 5 bases at J; junction bases unmatched: 3. The CDR3 contains 16 residues. Germline V CDR1 and CDR2: MRHNA, SNTAGT. The CDR3 region has the DNA TGTGCCAGCAGTGACTCGATGACTAGCGGGGGAGATACGCAGTATTTT. Protein: CASSDSMTSGGDTQYF.

This clonotype was counted a few times. CDR3: CASSWGGITGELFF. CDR3 coding DNA: TGTGCCAGCAGCTGGGGGGGCATCACCGGGGAGCTGTTTTTT. The V gene is TRBV7-8, the J gene TRBJ2-2, with D possibly TRBD2 on 7 matching bases. Germline loops: CDR1 SGHVS, CDR2 FQNEAQ. The V and J ends lost 4 bases and 4 bases respectively, with 10 bases between them. This CDR3 comprises 14 residues.

This clonotype showed up many times. The chain couples TRBV3-1 to TRBJ2-5, with D tentatively TRBD2 (5 bases). V shed 0 bases and J shed 5 bases, with 16 bases lying between them. The length of the CDR3 is 16 residues. Germline lookup yields CDR1 LGHDT and CDR2 YNNKEL (reference sequence). The CDR3 is CASSQDRGLAVETQYF. DNA for the CDR3: TGTGCCAGCAGCCAAGATCGGGGTCTAGCCGTGGAGACCCAGTACTTC.